This T cell receptor (beta chain) emerged from a study of blood T cell repertoires in COVID-19. On the study more broadly: The samples span acute and convalescent COVID-19 from the United States, Italy and Spain. Sources were T cells, B-cell-depleted T cells, or PBMCs; the material itself was cDNA or gDNA.

The method was immunoSEQ multiplex PCR; TCRdb's version includes in-frame clones alone and lacks a portion of them. Among tens of thousands of clones, about 90% were seen once, and the ten largest hold 2% to 2.5%. Trimming cost V 5 bases and J 13 bases, with 12 bases left between them. The V gene's germline CDR1 is SGHAT and CDR2 FQDESV (reference sequence). The CDR3 loop spans 11 amino acids. This sequence originates from a man aged 55 to 70 with acute or convalescent COVID-19. The gene calls are TRBV11-1 and TRBJ2-1; tentatively, D is TRBD1 (5 bases). The sample comprised peripheral blood. DNA of the CDR3: TGTGCCAGCAGCCGAGATGGGGCCCAGTTCTTC. Its protein is CASSRDGAQFF.